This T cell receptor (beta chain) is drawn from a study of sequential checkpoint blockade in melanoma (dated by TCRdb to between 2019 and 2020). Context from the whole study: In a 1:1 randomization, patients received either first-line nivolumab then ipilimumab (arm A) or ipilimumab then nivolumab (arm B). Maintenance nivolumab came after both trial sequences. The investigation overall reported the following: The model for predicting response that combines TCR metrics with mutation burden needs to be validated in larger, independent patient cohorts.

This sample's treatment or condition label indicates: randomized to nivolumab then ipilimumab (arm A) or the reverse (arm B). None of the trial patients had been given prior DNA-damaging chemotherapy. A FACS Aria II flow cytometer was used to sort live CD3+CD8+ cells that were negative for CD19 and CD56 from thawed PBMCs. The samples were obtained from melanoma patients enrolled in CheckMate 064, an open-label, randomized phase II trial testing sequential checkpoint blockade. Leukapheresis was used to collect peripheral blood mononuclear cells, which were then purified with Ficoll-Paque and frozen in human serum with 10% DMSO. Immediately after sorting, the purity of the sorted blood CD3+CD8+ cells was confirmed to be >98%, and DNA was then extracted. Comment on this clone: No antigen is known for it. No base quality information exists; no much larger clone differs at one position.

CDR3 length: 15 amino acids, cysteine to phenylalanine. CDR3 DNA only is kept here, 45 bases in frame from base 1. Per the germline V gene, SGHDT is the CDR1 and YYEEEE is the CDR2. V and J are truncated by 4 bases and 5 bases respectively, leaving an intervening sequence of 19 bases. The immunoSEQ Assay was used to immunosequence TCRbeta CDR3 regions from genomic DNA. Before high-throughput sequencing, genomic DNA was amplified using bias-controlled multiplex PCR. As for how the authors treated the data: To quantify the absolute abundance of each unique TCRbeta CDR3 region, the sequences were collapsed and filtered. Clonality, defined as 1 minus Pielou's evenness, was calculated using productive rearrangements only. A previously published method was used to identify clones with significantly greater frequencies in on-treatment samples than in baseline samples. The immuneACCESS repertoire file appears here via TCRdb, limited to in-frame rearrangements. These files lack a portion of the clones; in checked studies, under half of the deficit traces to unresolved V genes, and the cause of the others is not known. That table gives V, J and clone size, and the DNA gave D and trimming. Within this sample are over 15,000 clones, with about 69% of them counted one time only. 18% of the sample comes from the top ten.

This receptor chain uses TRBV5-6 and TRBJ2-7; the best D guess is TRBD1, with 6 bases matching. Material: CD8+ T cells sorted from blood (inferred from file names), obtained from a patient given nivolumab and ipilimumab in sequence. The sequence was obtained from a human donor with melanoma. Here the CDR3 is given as CASSLRAPGDDEQYF. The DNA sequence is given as TGTGCCAGCAGCCTCCGAGCCCCAGGGGACGACGAGCAGTACTTC.